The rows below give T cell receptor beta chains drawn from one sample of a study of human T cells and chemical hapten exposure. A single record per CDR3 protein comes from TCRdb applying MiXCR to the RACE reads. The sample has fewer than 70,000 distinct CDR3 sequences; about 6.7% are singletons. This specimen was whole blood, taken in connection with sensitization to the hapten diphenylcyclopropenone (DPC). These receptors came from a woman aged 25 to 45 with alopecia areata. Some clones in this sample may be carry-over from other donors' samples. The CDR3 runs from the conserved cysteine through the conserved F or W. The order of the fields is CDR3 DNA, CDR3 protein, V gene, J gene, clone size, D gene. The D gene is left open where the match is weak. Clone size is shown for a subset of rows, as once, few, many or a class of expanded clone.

DNA: TGTGCCAGCAGCCAAGGGAGGGGGGAGCAGTACTTC
CDR3: CASSQGRGEQYF
V: TRBV3-1
J: TRBJ2-7
size: many
D: -

DNA: TGTGCCAGCAGCTTATCTAGTTCGAGGGGCTGGCGTGAAGCTTTCTTT
CDR3: CASSLSSSRGWREAFF
V: TRBV7-6
J: TRBJ1-1
size: many
D: -

DNA: TGTGCCAGCAGTAACACAGGGCTAGGACCCTATTATGGCTACACCTTC
CDR3: CASSNTGLGPYYGYTF
V: TRBV12-3/TRBV12-4
J: TRBJ1-2
size: many
D: -

DNA: TGTGCCATCGCCAGGGTTGGTACTGAAGCTTTCTTT
CDR3: CAIARVGTEAFF
V: TRBV10-3
J: TRBJ1-1
size: many
D: -

DNA: TGCAGCGTTGTCGTCGGGCTAGCGAAAGAGACCCAGTACTTC
CDR3: CSVVVGLAKETQYF
V: TRBV29-1
J: TRBJ2-5
size: many
D: -

DNA: TGCAGCGTTCCCCTAATTGGGGGGGAGCAGTACTTC
CDR3: CSVPLIGGEQYF
V: TRBV29-1
J: TRBJ2-7
size: few
D: -

DNA: TGTGCCAGTAGTATCGCGGGGATATACAATCAGCCCCAGCATTTT
CDR3: CASSIAGIYNQPQHF
V: TRBV19
J: TRBJ1-5
size: few
D: -

DNA: TGTGCCAGCAGTTACTCTCAAGATGGGACAGGGTACTCTGGGGCCAACGTCCTGACTTTC
CDR3: CASSYSQDGTGYSGANVLTF
V: TRBV6-2/TRBV6-3
J: TRBJ2-6
size: many
D: TRBD1

DNA: TGTGCCAGCAGTGGCCAGTTCTACGAGCAGTACTTC
CDR3: CASSGQFYEQYF
V: TRBV25-1
J: TRBJ2-7
size: -
D: -

DNA: TGTGCCAGCAGAAGTAACCTAAACCCCGGACAGGGGGCGGTTGCTTTCTTT
CDR3: CASRSNLNPGQGAVAFF
V: TRBV6-5
J: TRBJ1-1
size: -
D: TRBD1

DNA: TGCGCCAGCAGCTTGGGACAGTCGAACACTGAAGCTTTCTTT
CDR3: CASSLGQSNTEAFF
V: TRBV5-1
J: TRBJ1-1
size: medium-sized
D: -

DNA: TGCAGTGCTCTGACGGGGGGCTCCTATGGCTACACCTTC
CDR3: CSALTGGSYGYTF
V: TRBV20-1
J: TRBJ1-2
size: many
D: -

DNA: TGTGCCAGCAGTTTGATCATAGGGGGACAGGGAAGCTATGGCTACACCTTC
CDR3: CASSLIIGGQGSYGYTF
V: TRBV6-5
J: TRBJ1-2
size: few
D: TRBD1

DNA: TGTGCCAGCAGTCCGACAGGAAGGTGGGAAAAACTGTTTTTT
CDR3: CASSPTGRWEKLFF
V: TRBV12-3/TRBV12-4
J: TRBJ1-4
size: many
D: -

DNA: TGTGCCAGCAGCTTTTTAGATACGCAGTATTTT
CDR3: CASSFLDTQYF
V: TRBV27
J: TRBJ2-3
size: many
D: -

DNA: TGTGCCAGCAGCCCTTTTGGCGCCTCCACTGAAGCTTTCTTT
CDR3: CASSPFGASTEAFF
V: TRBV12-3/TRBV12-4
J: TRBJ1-1
size: many
D: -

DNA: TGTGCCATCAGTGACCTTAGCAGGGGCAGCATGAACACTGAAGCTTTCTTT
CDR3: CAISDLSRGSMNTEAFF
V: TRBV10-3
J: TRBJ1-1
size: many
D: -

DNA: TGTGCCTGGCGGACAGTGGGGACCTACGAGCAGTACTTC
CDR3: CAWRTVGTYEQYF
V: TRBV30
J: TRBJ2-7
size: many
D: -

DNA: TGCGCCAGCAGCGTGCGTGGGGACAATGAGCAGTTCTTC
CDR3: CASSVRGDNEQFF
V: TRBV5-1
J: TRBJ2-1
size: many
D: -

DNA: TGTGCCAGCAGTTACAAGGTTTCTGCTTATGGCTACACCTTC
CDR3: CASSYKVSAYGYTF
V: TRBV6-6
J: TRBJ1-2
size: many
D: -

DNA: TGTGCCAGCTCCTTGGCGGGGTCTGGGGCCAACGTCCTGACTTTC
CDR3: CASSLAGSGANVLTF
V: TRBV12-3/TRBV12-4
J: TRBJ2-6
size: many
D: -

DNA: TGTGCCAGCAGCCTGGACGATACGCGCAACTATGGCGACACCTTC
CDR3: CASSLDDTRNYGDTF
V: TRBV3-1
J: TRBJ1-2
size: -
D: -

DNA: TGTGCCAGTAGTATCGGGACAAGGACCTACGAGCAGTACTTC
CDR3: CASSIGTRTYEQYF
V: TRBV19
J: TRBJ2-7
size: many
D: -

DNA: TGTGCCAGCAGCTTAGGGGACAGGGCCATGAACACTGAAGCTTTCTTT
CDR3: CASSLGDRAMNTEAFF
V: TRBV7-9
J: TRBJ1-1
size: few
D: TRBD1

DNA: TGCAGCGTTGCGATTCGGCTAGAAGCTTTCTTT
CDR3: CSVAIRLEAFF
V: TRBV29-1
J: TRBJ1-1
size: many
D: -

DNA: TGCGCCAGCAGCTTGGAGGGCTGGATTAGGAACTTC
CDR3: CASSLEGWIRNF
V: TRBV5-1
J: TRBJ2-7
size: few
D: -

DNA: TGTGCCAGCAGTGACCAGCGGGGGGGCCCCAACGAGCAGTACTTC
CDR3: CASSDQRGGPNEQYF
V: TRBV2
J: TRBJ2-7
size: -
D: TRBD2

DNA: TGTGCCAGCACCCCGGGGCGTAATGAGCAGTTCTTC
CDR3: CASTPGRNEQFF
V: TRBV6-2/TRBV6-3
J: TRBJ2-1
size: -
D: -

DNA: TGTGCCAGCGAGCGGGCACCAATTAACTATGGCTACACCTTC
CDR3: CASERAPINYGYTF
V: TRBV5-6
J: TRBJ1-2
size: few
D: -

DNA: TGCGCCAGCAGCTTTGAGAGGAGGCGAACAGATACGCAGTATTTT
CDR3: CASSFERRRTDTQYF
V: TRBV5-1
J: TRBJ2-3
size: many
D: -

DNA: TGCGCCAGCAGCTTAGGGCACGGGAACACTGAAGCTTTCTTT
CDR3: CASSLGHGNTEAFF
V: TRBV5-1
J: TRBJ1-1
size: many
D: -

DNA: TGTGCCAGCAGCTTAATATCCTGGACAGGGGCCCGAGGGGCTTTCTTT
CDR3: CASSLISWTGARGAFF
V: TRBV7-8
J: TRBJ1-1
size: many
D: TRBD1

DNA: TGTGCCAGCAAGGAAGGGGCAGGGAACTATGGCTACACCTTC
CDR3: CASKEGAGNYGYTF
V: TRBV7-2
J: TRBJ1-2
size: few
D: -

DNA: TGTGCCATCAGTGAGTCCCAGCAGGTGGGGAACACTGAAGCTTTCTTT
CDR3: CAISESQQVGNTEAFF
V: TRBV10-3
J: TRBJ1-1
size: few
D: -

DNA: TGTGCCTGGAGCGCCACAGGGATAGTTATTAGTGAGCAGTTCTTC
CDR3: CAWSATGIVISEQFF
V: TRBV30
J: TRBJ2-1
size: -
D: -

DNA: TGTGCCACCAGCAGATCACTAACCGGGGCCGGTGTAGAGACCCAGTACTTC
CDR3: CATSRSLTGAGVETQYF
V: TRBV15
J: TRBJ2-5
size: many
D: -

DNA: TGTGCCAGCAGCCTAGCGGGGGGGCGTAATGAGCAGTTCTTC
CDR3: CASSLAGGRNEQFF
V: TRBV12-3/TRBV12-4
J: TRBJ2-1
size: many
D: TRBD2

DNA: TGTGCCAGCAGTGGGCAGGGGGGCTTTGAGCAGTTCTTC
CDR3: CASSGQGGFEQFF
V: TRBV11-2
J: TRBJ2-1
size: many
D: -

DNA: TGTGCCAGCAGTTACAGAACACCGGTGAACACTGAAGCTTTCTTT
CDR3: CASSYRTPVNTEAFF
V: TRBV27
J: TRBJ1-1
size: many
D: -

DNA: TGTGCCAGCAATGAAGAGACCCAGTACTTC
CDR3: CASNEETQYF
V: TRBV2
J: TRBJ2-5
size: many
D: -

DNA: TGTGCCAGCAGCTACTACAGGGGCAGCACTGAAGCTTTCTTT
CDR3: CASSYYRGSTEAFF
V: TRBV5-5
J: TRBJ1-1
size: many
D: TRBD1

DNA: TGTGCCAGCAGCTTAGGCGGGACAGGGGGCTACGAGCAGTACTTC
CDR3: CASSLGGTGGYEQYF
V: TRBV7-2
J: TRBJ2-7
size: many
D: TRBD1

DNA: TGTGCCAGCAGTTCGGACATCACCTACGAGCAGTACTTC
CDR3: CASSSDITYEQYF
V: TRBV6-5
J: TRBJ2-7
size: many
D: -